This T cell receptor (beta chain) was sequenced for a study of blood T cell repertoires in COVID-19. For the study at large: From the United States, Italy and Spain came samples of acute and convalescent COVID-19.

The protocol was immunoSEQ multiplex PCR, while the TCRdb copy is restricted to in-frame clones and leaves out a portion. Here the sample spans some 270,000 clones, roughly nine tenths being singletons. Germline lookup yields CDR1 MNHEY and CDR2 SVGAGI. There are 14 residues in the CDR3. Germline trimming cut 4 bases from V and 2 bases from J; bases unmatched to any gene: 1. This chain links TRBV6-5 with TRBJ1-5; TRBD1 matches 8 bases. Sequencing used peripheral blood. The clonotype was recovered from a man in his fifties with acute or convalescent COVID-19. CDR3 in amino acids: CASSWGQGNQPQHF. CDR3 bases: TGTGCCAGCAGTTGGGGACAGGGCAATCAGCCCCAGCATTTT.